Reported below is one T cell receptor (beta chain). Its antigen is not identified. Those who donated were healthy HIV-negative adults, with no recent acute infections or vaccinations reported. This record belongs to a study of shared clonotypes between healthy human individuals. Produced via immunoSEQ multiplex PCR; TCRdb's table is partial and in-frame only. The sample lists some 1.1 million clones, roughly 80% occurring once. The study's findings and limits: A limitation of the genetic and exposure-history diversity represented arose from few donors.

With V trimmed by 2 bases and J by 5 bases, 8 bases remained unmatched. The germline V gene has CDR1 SGHTA and CDR2 FQGTGA. The CDR3 extends over 16 amino acids. The clonotype originates from a man between 18 and 35 years old in good health. Some clones in this sample may be carry-over from other donors' samples. The sequencing input was memory CD4+ T cells from PBMCs. Regarding subset: CD45RA-negative fraction. This chain uses TRBV7-3 with TRBJ2-2, with 7 bases aligning to TRBD2. The CDR3 nucleotides read TGTGCCAGCAGCTTAGGGGGAGGGCCAGAGACCGGGGAGCTGTTTTTT. It translates to CASSLGGGPETGELFF.